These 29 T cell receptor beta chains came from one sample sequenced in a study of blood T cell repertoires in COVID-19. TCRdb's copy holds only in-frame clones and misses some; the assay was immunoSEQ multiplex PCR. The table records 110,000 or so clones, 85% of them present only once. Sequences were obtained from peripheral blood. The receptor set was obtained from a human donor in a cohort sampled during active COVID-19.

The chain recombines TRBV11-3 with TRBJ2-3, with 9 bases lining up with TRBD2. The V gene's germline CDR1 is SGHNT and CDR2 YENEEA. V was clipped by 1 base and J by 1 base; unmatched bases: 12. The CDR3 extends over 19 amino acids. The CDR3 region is CASSLGLAGPPSRTDTQYF. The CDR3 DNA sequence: TGTGCCAGCAGCTTAGGCCTAGCGGGGCCACCCTCCCGCACAGATACGCAGTATTTT.

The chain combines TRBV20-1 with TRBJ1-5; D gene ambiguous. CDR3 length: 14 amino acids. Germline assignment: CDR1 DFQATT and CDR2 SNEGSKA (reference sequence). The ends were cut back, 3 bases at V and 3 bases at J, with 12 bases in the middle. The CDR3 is CSASTHGSNQPQHF. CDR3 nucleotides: TGCAGTGCTAGTACACACGGGTCCAATCAGCCCCAGCATTTT.

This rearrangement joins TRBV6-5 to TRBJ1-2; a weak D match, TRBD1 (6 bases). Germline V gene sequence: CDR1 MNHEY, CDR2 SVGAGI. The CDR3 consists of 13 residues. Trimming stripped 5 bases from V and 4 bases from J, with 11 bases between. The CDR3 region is CASSLGQRYGYTF. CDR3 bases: TGTGCCAGCAGTCTCGGACAGCGCTATGGCTACACCTTC.

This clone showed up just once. CDR3 in DNA: TGTGCCAGAAGACTAGACAGGGTCCCTCCAGATACGCAGTATTTT. Encoded protein: CARRLDRVPPDTQYF. The chain uses TRBV5-3 and TRBJ2-3; the match to TRBD1 covers 7 bases. TRBV5-3 is given ORF status, its function remaining uncertain. Germline trimming cut 5 bases from V and 4 bases from J; bases unmatched to any gene: 10. This CDR3 region has 15 residues.

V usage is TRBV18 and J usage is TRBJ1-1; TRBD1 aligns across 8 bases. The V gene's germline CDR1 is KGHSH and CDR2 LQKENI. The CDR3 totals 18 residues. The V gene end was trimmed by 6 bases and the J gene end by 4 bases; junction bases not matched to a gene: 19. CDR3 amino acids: CASSQRLGDRLTSTEAFF. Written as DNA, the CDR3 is TGTGCCAGCTCCCAACGGTTGGGGGACAGGTTGACGAGCACTGAAGCTTTCTTT.

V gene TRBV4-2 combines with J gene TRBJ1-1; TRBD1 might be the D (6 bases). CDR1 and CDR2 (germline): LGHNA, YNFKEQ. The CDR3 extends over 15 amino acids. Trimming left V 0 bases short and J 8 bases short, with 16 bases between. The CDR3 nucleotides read TGTGCCAGCAGCCAAGATCGGATGGGGGCCTTCGAAGCTTTCTTT. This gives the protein CASSQDRMGAFEAFF.

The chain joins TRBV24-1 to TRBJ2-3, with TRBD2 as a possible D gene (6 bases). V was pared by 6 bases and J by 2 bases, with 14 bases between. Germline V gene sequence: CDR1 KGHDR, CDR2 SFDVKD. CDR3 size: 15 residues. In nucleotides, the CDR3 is TGTGCCACCAGTCTGGGAGGTTTCCCCACAGATACGCAGTATTTT. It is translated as CATSLGGFPTDTQYF.

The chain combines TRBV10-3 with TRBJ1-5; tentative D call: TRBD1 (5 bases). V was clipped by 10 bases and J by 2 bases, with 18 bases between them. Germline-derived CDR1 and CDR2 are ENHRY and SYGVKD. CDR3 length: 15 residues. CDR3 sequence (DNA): TGTGCCACCAGAGGCGGGGGGAGTGGCAATCAGCCCCAGCATTTT. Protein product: CATRGGGSGNQPQHF.

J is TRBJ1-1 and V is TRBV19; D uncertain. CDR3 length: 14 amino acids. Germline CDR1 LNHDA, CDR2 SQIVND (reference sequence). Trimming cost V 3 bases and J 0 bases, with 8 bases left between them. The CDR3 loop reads CASSIWAVNTEAFF. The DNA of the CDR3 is TGTGCCAGTAGTATCTGGGCAGTGAACACTGAAGCTTTCTTT.

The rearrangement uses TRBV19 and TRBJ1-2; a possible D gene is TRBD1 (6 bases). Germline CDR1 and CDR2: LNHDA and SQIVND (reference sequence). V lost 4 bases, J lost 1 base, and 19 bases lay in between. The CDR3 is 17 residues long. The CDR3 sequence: CASSRTTGLLVNYGYTF. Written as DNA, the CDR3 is TGTGCCAGTAGTAGAACTACAGGGCTCCTCGTTAACTATGGCTACACCTTC.

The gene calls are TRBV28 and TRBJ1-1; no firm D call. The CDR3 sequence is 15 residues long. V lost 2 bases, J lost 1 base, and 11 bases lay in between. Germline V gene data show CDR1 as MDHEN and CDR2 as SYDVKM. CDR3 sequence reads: CASSLPLGRNTEAFF. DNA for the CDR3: TGTGCCAGCAGTTTACCCCTTGGGAGGAACACTGAAGCTTTCTTT.

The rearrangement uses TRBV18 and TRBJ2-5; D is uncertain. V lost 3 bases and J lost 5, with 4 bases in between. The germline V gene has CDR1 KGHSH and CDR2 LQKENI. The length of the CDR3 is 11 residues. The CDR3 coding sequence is TGTGCCAGCTCACCGCGGGAGACCCAGTACTTC. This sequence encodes CASSPRETQYF.

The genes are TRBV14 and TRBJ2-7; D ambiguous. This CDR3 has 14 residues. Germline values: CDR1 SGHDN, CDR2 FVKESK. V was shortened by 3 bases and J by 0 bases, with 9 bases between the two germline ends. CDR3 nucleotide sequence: TGTGCCAGCAGCCAGTTCGAGAGCTCCTACGAGCAGTACTTC. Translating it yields CASSQFESSYEQYF. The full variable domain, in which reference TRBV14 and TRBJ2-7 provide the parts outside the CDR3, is EAGVTQFPSHSVIEKGQTVTLRCDPISGHDNLYWYRRVMGKEIKFLLHFVKESKQDESGMPNNRFLAERTGGTYSTLKVQPAELEDSGVYFCASSQFESSYEQYFGPGTRLTVT.

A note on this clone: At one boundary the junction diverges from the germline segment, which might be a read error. The CDR3 region has the DNA TGTGCCAGCAGGGAAGGCGTCGATGAGCAGTTCTTC. Encoded protein: CASREGVDEQFF. The chain has TRBV2 and TRBJ2-1; no firm D call. The CDR3 is 12 residues long. The germline V gene encodes CDR1 SNHLY and CDR2 FYNNEI.

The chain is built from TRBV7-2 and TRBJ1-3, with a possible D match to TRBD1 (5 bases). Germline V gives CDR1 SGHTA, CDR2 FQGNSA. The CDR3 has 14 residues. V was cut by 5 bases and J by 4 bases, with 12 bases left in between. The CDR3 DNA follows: TGTGCCAGCAGCCCCAGGGTATCAGGAAACACCATATATTTT. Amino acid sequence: CASSPRVSGNTIYF.

The CDR3 reads CASSHDSRNEQFF. The CDR3 DNA follows: TGTGCCAGCAGCCACGACAGTCGCAATGAGCAGTTCTTC. V and J are TRBV6-6 and TRBJ2-1; perhaps TRBD1 as D (5 bases). The germline V gene has CDR1 MNHNY and CDR2 SVGAGI (reference sequence). V was shortened by 6 bases and J by 6 bases, with 12 bases between the two germline ends. There are 13 residues in the CDR3.

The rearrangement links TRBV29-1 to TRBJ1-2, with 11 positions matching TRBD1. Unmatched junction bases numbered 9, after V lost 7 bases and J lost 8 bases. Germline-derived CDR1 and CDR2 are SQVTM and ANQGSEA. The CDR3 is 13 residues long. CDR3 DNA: TGCAGCGCACAAGGACAGGGGGCCTGGGGCTACACCTTC. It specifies CSAQGQGAWGYTF. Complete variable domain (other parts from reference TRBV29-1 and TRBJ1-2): SAVISQKPSRDICQRGTSLTIQCQVDSQVTMMFWYRQQPGQSLTLIATANQGSEATYESGFVIDKFPISRPNLTFSTLTVSNMSPEDSSIYLCSAQGQGAWGYTFGSGTRLTVV.

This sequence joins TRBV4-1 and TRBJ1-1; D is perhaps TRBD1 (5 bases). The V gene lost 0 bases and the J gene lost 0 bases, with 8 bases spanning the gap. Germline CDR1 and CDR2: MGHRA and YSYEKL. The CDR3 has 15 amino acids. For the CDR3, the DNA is TGCGCCAGCAGCCAAGAGACAGCTATGAACACTGAAGCTTTCTTT. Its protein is CASSQETAMNTEAFF.

The CDR3 spells CASSGWDRRAKNIQYF. CDR3 bases: TGTGCCAGCAGTGGTTGGGACAGGAGGGCCAAAAACATTCAGTACTTC. The rearrangement uses TRBV6-1 and TRBJ2-4, with 8 positions matching TRBD1. Germline CDR1 is MNHNS and CDR2 is SASEGT. CDR3 size: 16 residues. Trimming removed 4 bases from V and 1 base from J; junction bases left unmatched: 6.

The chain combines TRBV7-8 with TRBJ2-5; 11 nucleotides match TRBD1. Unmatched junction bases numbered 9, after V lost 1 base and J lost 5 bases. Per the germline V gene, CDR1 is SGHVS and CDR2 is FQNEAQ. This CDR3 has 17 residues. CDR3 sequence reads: CASSLVGGQGAKETQYF. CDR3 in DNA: TGTGCCAGCAGCTTAGTCGGCGGACAGGGGGCGAAGGAGACCCAGTACTTC.

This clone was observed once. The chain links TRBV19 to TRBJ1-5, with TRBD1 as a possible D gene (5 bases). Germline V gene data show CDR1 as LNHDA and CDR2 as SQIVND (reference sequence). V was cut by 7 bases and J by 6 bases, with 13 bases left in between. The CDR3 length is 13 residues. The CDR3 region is CASTGGETQPQHF. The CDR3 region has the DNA TGTGCCAGTACGGGAGGGGAGACTCAGCCCCAGCATTTT.

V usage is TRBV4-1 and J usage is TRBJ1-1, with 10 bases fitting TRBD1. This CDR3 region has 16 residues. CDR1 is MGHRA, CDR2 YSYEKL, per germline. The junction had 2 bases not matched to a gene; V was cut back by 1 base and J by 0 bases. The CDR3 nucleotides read TGCGCCAGCAGCCAAGGGACAGGGGGAATGAACACTGAAGCTTTCTTT. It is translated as CASSQGTGGMNTEAFF.

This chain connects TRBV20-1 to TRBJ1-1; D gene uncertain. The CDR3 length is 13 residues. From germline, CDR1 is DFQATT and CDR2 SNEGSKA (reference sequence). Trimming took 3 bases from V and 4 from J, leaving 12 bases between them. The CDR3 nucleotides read TGCAGTGCTAGTCGCGGGAGTGGCACTGAAGCTTTCTTT. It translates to CSASRGSGTEAFF.

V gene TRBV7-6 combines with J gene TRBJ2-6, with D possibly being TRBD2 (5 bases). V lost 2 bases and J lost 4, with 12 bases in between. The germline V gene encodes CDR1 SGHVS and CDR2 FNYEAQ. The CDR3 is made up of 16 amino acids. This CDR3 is CASSLTAGPGANVLTF. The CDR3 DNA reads TGTGCCAGCAGCTTAACCGCGGGCCCGGGGGCCAACGTCCTGACTTTC.

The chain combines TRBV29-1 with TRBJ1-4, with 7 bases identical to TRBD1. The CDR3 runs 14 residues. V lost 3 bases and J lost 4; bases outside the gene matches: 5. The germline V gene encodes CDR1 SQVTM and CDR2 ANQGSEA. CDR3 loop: CSVDLGTVNEKLFF. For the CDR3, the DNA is TGCAGCGTTGATCTCGGGACAGTTAATGAAAAACTGTTTTTT.

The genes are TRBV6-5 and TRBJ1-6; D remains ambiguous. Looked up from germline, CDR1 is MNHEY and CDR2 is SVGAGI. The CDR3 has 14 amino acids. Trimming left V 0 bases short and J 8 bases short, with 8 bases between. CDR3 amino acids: CASSYSGSYSPLHF. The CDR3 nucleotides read TGTGCCAGCAGTTACTCGGGCAGTTATTCACCCCTCCACTTT.

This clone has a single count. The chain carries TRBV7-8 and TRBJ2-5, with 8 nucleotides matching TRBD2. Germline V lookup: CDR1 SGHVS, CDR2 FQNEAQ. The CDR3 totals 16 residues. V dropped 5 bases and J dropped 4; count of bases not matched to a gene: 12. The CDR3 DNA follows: TGTGCCAGCAGCGTAGTTTACCCCGGACTAGCAGAGACCCAGTACTTC. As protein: CASSVVYPGLAETQYF.

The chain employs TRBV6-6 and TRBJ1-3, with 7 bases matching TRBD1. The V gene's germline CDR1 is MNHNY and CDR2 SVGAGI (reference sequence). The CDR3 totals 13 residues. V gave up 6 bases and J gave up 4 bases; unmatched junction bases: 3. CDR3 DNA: TGTGCCAGCAGCGTGGACAGGGGAAACACCATATATTTT. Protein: CASSVDRGNTIYF.

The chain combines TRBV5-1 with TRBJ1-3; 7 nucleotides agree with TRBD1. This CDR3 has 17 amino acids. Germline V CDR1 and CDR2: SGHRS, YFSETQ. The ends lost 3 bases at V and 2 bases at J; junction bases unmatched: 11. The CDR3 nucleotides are TGCGCCAGCAGCTGGAGCCGACAGGGAAGTGCTGGAAACACCATATATTTT. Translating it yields CASSWSRQGSAGNTIYF.